The subject of this entry is one T cell receptor beta chain. As yet, its antigen is unknown. The CDR3 length is 16 residues. The junction had 7 bases not matched to a gene; V was cut back by 0 bases and J by 5 bases. Germline CDR1 and CDR2: SGHTA and FQGNSA. Sample treatment: oral pan-JAK inhibitor, 5-10 mg twice daily. The sample belongs to a study of CD8+ T cells in alopecia areata. Broader study findings: The link between baseline CD8+ expansion and response remains uncertain with one nonresponder. Researchers report lesional scalp, most notably alopecia totalis/universalis, outstripped normal scalp in clonality. A great number of expanded lesional clones endured in scalp and blood during tofacitinib.

After isolation, RNA underwent reverse transcription to generate cDNA as the sequencing template. Profiled with immunoSEQ multiplex PCR; TCRdb holds only in-frame clones, not every one. This sample has some 80,000 clones, with approximately 66% found just once. The chain recombines TRBV7-2 with TRBJ2-1; 7 bases are a match to TRBD2. The TCR was taken from a human donor with alopecia areata. Sample: CD8+ T cells sorted from blood, taken at week 24, from a patient treated with tofacitinib. This CDR3 is CASSLAPVGGNNEQFF. In DNA form, the CDR3 reads TGTGCCAGCAGCTTAGCCCCAGTCGGGGGGAACAATGAGCAGTTCTTC.